The sequence of this TCR beta chain was determined in a study of human T cells and chemical hapten exposure (dated by TCRdb to about 2021). Regarding the research as a whole: For sensitization, 2% DPC in acetone was applied to an approximately 2 cm by approximately 2 cm area of upper inner arm skin. For TCR sequencing, blood came from twenty-nine alopecia patients at anywhere from one to four time points (pre-sensitization, 2, 6 and 24 weeks). The patient cohort, mostly female, included alopecia areata with under or over 50% scalp involvement, alopecia totalis and alopecia universalis. Patients additionally received weekly therapeutic DPC doses to the scalp throughout the approximately 25-week study period. The study tracked peripheral blood TCR repertoire changes in vivo during primary and secondary sensitization to the hapten diphenylcyclopropenone (DPC) in alopecia patients. Blood samples were taken from patients before sensitization (week 0) and then at 2, 6 and about 24 weeks after DPC sensitization. Patch testing was done on the upper back using Finn chambers containing 0.01% DPC, and results were scored after 6 days according to International Contact Dermatitis Research Group standards. Libraries were pooled for sequencing, and variation in per-sample TCR yields was attributed mainly to small differences in library volumes within the pool. Study-level results and caveats: Patch test score was positively correlated with the number of PT1 expanded TCRs, with significance at thresholds 8, 16 and 32 but not at 4. The number of TCRs above 1 in 1000 frequency did not change with DPC sensitization; there was no evidence of global repertoire structure alterations. Alopecia, a presumed autoimmune disease, was present in all patients, so the immune response of the patients might differ from that of healthy individuals. Repeated subsampling changed both the strength of the expansion versus patch-test correlation and the threshold at which that correlation became significant. Compared with pre-sensitization or healthy control sets, expanded TCRs formed significantly more large CDR3 similarity clusters, which is consistent with antigen-driven responses.

The germline ends are 8 bases apart after V is trimmed by 2 bases and J by 0 bases. The CDR3 starts with the cysteine, ends with the phenylalanine, and has 14 residues. Only CDR3 DNA is held: 42 bases, read in frame from base 1. CDR1 SGHRS and CDR2 YFSETQ are derived from the germline V gene. This specimen's time point label, per the study, means: pre-sensitization, week 0. The treatment or condition label, as the study defines it: therapeutic diphenylcyclopropenone sensitization with weekly scalp DPC. At each patch-test visit, blood was drawn before the patch test was applied. Patients were considered eligible if aged 18 to 70, diagnosed with alopecia and deemed suitable for DPC therapy, and patients were excluded if pregnant. Unfractionated whole blood was collected in Tempus Blood RNA tubes, and total RNA was extracted from that blood. This clonotype was detected only a few times. What this receptor recognizes is not known. Within one base of it there is no much larger clone, and no base qualities were kept.

The protocol used for the library was RACE. Sequencing was performed on a NextSeq 500. Library preparation attached unique molecular identifiers to individual cDNA molecules for quantitative, reproducible TCR counting. Each blood RNA sample was used to sequence both TCR alpha and TCR beta chains. The paper's processing steps were these. A median of around 96,000 TCRs per sample was observed, with a range of about 23,224 to 750,000. The Decombinator software suite was used to annotate V, J and CDR3 in the TCR reads. For the PS versus PT1 abundance plots, all samples were subsampled to the same number of TCRs (28,000). Expanded TCRs were defined as absent before sensitization and observed at least eight times at the 2-week time point. TCRdb's own reprocessing of the public reads used fastp at Q25 and MiXCR and kept productive beta chains. Rows merge per CDR3 protein into single entries with the most common DNA and genes. It is TCRdb's table, rather than the study itself, that gives the V and J calls and clone size. The sample data list tens of thousands of distinct CDR3 sequences, and 9.6% of these were observed just once. Around 3.6% of the sample belongs to the ten largest clones.

Source: whole blood, taken in connection with sensitization to the hapten diphenylcyclopropenone (DPC). The clonotype comes from a woman aged 40 to 50 with alopecia areata. Some clones in this sample may be carry-over from other donors' samples. Recombination joined TRBV5-1 with TRBJ1-1; the D segment cannot be called with confidence. CDR3 loop: CASSLAGMNTEAFF. The bases read TGCGCCAGCAGCTTAGCCGGGATGAACACTGAAGCTTTCTTT. Full variable domain (CDR3 extended with the reference TRBV5-1 and TRBJ1-1 proteins): KAGVTQTPRYLIKTRGQQVTLSCSPISGHRSVSWYQQTPGQGLQFLFEYFSETQRNKGNFPGRFSGRQFSNSRSEMNVSTLELGDSALYLCASSLAGMNTEAFFGQGTRLTVV.